Here is one T cell receptor beta chain with its context. Antigen: not known. This sample was included in a study of cytomegalovirus exposure and HLA in healthy donors. Broader study findings: From TCR beta sequences, most subjects' HLA-A and HLA-B alleles were reportedly predicted accurately.

Per the germline V gene, CDR1 is SGHRS and CDR2 is YFSETQ. Trimming removed 0 bases from V and 8 bases from J; junction bases left unmatched: 10. The CDR3 has 16 amino acids. In the PCR, 60 Vbeta and 13 Jbeta primers were used. This table comes from immunoSEQ multiplex PCR, and its TCRdb copy is limited to in-frame clones, with some not included. The profile shows 120,000 or so clones, roughly 63% of them singletons. V is TRBV5-1 and J is TRBJ1-2, with 10 bases aligning to TRBD1. The source material was PBMCs. The source is a man aged 25-45 years in good health and CMV-seropositive. CDR3 amino acids: CASSLGPQTGGDGYTF. In nucleotides, the CDR3 is TGCGCCAGCAGCTTGGGGCCTCAGACAGGGGGCGACGGCTACACCTTC.